One sample yielded the 27 T cell receptor beta chains listed below, sequenced in a study of CD8+ T cells in alopecia areata. Once RNA had been extracted, it was reverse transcribed into cDNA to act as the sequencing template. Clones were read by immunoSEQ multiplex PCR, and TCRdb kept only the in-frame ones, dropping some. The sample includes about 110,000 clones, approximately 59% of them seen just once. Material: CD8+ T cells sorted from blood. Receptor source: a human donor in good health.

The chain's CDR3 is CATATTSIGASTEAFF. CDR3 in DNA: TGTGCCACCGCCACGACCTCAATCGGGGCTAGCACTGAAGCTTTCTTT. V gene TRBV2 combines with J gene TRBJ1-1, with D perhaps TRBD1 (5 bases). Germline V CDR1 and CDR2: SNHLY, FYNNEI. Trimming shortened V by 10 bases and J by 4 bases, and 25 bases separated the two germline ends. The CDR3 extends over 16 amino acids.

The chain is built from TRBV6-4 and TRBJ2-3; TRBD1 or TRBD2 may be the D gene (5 bases each). From germline, CDR1 is MRHNA and CDR2 SNTAGT. CDR3 length equals 13 residues. Between the trimmed V and J ends, which lost 10 bases and 2 bases, there was a span of 13 bases. The CDR3 sequence: CATSRGPTDTQYF. As DNA, the CDR3 is TGTGCCACTTCCCGGGGCCCCACAGATACGCAGTATTTT.

This clone was detected a few times. J is TRBJ2-1 and V is TRBV7-3; D is uncertain. CDR3 length: 16 amino acids. Trimming pared 5 bases from V and 6 bases from J, leaving 20 bases between. Germline V gene lookup returns CDR1 SGHTA and CDR2 FQGTGA. The CDR3 here is CASSPTLTYVGNEQFF. CDR3 coding DNA: TGTGCCAGCAGCCCCACCTTGACCTATGTCGGCAATGAGCAGTTCTTC.

The chain employs TRBV7-9 and TRBJ2-7; D is perhaps TRBD1 (6 bases). Germline V CDR1 and CDR2: SEHNR, FQNEAQ (reference sequence). The CDR3 extends over 15 amino acids. The V and J ends lost 1 base and 5 bases respectively, with 15 bases between them. The CDR3 is CASSLVGQGLDEQYF. The CDR3 nucleotides are TGTGCCAGCAGCTTAGTGGGGCAGGGGCTGGACGAGCAGTACTTC. Based on the CDR3 plus reference TRBV7-9 and TRBJ2-7, the full variable domain is DTGVSQNPRHKITKRGQNVTFRCDPISEHNRLYWYRQTLGQGPEFLTYFQNEAQLEKSRLLSDRFSAERPKGSFSTLEIQRTEQGDSAMYLCASSLVGQGLDEQYFGPGTRLTVT.

The V gene is TRBV29-1, the J gene TRBJ2-1; no reliable D call. V was pared by 6 bases and J by 4 bases, with 7 bases between. Per the germline V gene, CDR1 is SQVTM and CDR2 is ANQGSEA. There are 11 residues in the CDR3. The CDR3 bases are TGCAGCGTCCCCATATACAATGAGCAGTTCTTC. Translating it yields CSVPIYNEQFF.

This clone was observed a handful of times. The V call is TRBV9, the J call TRBJ1-1; D is perhaps TRBD1 (6 bases). Trimming stripped 2 bases from V and 5 bases from J, with 13 bases between. This CDR3 is 14 amino acids long. Germline CDR1 is SGDLS and CDR2 is YYNGEE. CDR3 protein: CASSVQGKETEAFF. The CDR3 nucleotides read TGTGCCAGCAGCGTGCAGGGGAAGGAGACTGAAGCTTTCTTT. Variable domain in full (rest from reference TRBV9 and TRBJ1-1): DSGVTQTPKHLITATGQRVTLRCSPRSGDLSVYWYQQSLDQGLQFLIQYYNGEERAKGNILERFSAQQFPDLHSELNLSSLELGDSALYFCASSVQGKETEAFFGQGTRLTVV.

This chain uses TRBV13 with TRBJ2-7; TRBD2 agrees at 12 bases. This CDR3 is built from 16 residues. V lost 4 bases and J lost 3; bases outside the gene matches: 7. Germline V CDR1 and CDR2: PRHDT, FYEKMQ (reference sequence). CDR3 residues: CASSSSGGAQFYEQYF. In nucleotides, the CDR3 is TGTGCCAGCAGCTCTAGCGGGGGGGCCCAGTTCTACGAGCAGTACTTC. The whole variable domain, remainder taken from reference TRBV13 and TRBJ2-7, is AAGVIQSPRHLIKEKRETATLKCYPIPRHDTVYWYQQGPGQDPQFLISFYEKMQSDKGSIPDRFSAQQFSDYHSELNMSSLELGDSALYFCASSSSGGAQFYEQYFGPGTRLTVT.

The sample holds a few counts of this clone. V and J are TRBV14 and TRBJ2-3; perhaps TRBD1 as D (5 bases). Trimming removed 5 bases at V and 2 bases at J, with 11 bases between. The CDR3 spans 14 residues. The V gene's germline CDR1 is SGHDN and CDR2 FVKESK. The CDR3 spells CASSGARHTDTQYF. The CDR3 DNA reads as TGTGCCAGCAGCGGGGCCAGGCACACAGATACGCAGTATTTT.

This clone appeared a few times. The chain joins TRBV6-5 to TRBJ2-4; D not certain. Germline CDR1 and CDR2: MNHEY and SVGAGI. Trimming shortened V by 5 bases and J by 9 bases, and 17 bases separated the two germline ends. The CDR3 length is 14 residues. CDR3 in DNA: TGTGCCAGCAGTCCCACCCGCCCCCCGGGCATTCAGTACTTC. This gives the protein CASSPTRPPGIQYF.

The rearrangement links TRBV11-2 to TRBJ2-1; D is perhaps TRBD2 (6 bases). There are 16 residues in the CDR3. V shed 5 bases and J shed 5 bases, with 19 bases lying between them. Per the germline V gene, CDR1 is SGHAT and CDR2 is FQNNGV. CDR3 in amino acids: CASSPWGGTPNNEQFF. The CDR3 DNA follows: TGTGCCAGCAGCCCCTGGGGCGGGACGCCTAACAATGAGCAGTTCTTC.

This clone occurred a few times. The rearrangement uses TRBV29-1 and TRBJ2-5; 7 bases match TRBD1. V lost 7 bases to trimming and J lost 4 bases; unmatched junction nucleotides: 12. Germline V CDR1 and CDR2: SQVTM, ANQGSEA. The CDR3 loop spans 14 amino acids. Here the CDR3 reads CSGSGTESGETQYF. The CDR3 DNA sequence: TGCAGCGGGTCCGGGACAGAGTCGGGAGAGACCCAGTACTTC.

The chain recombines TRBV28 with TRBJ1-1; 10 nucleotides line up with TRBD1. Germline V gene sequence: CDR1 MDHEN, CDR2 SYDVKM. CDR3 length: 13 residues. With 8 bases clipped from V and 3 bases from J, the junction kept 3 bases outside the gene matches. The CDR3 is CASSGTGDTEAFF. In DNA form, the CDR3 reads TGTGCCAGCTCGGGGACAGGGGACACTGAAGCTTTCTTT.

The chain carries TRBV13 and TRBJ2-3; TRBD2 matches 12 bases. J was trimmed by 2 bases and V by 5 bases; bases with no gene match: 5. Per the germline V gene, CDR1 is PRHDT and CDR2 is FYEKMQ (reference sequence). This CDR3 has 16 residues. CDR3 loop: CASSPGLAGLTDTQYF. The CDR3 coding sequence is TGTGCCAGCAGCCCCGGACTAGCGGGGCTCACAGATACGCAGTATTTT.

The gene calls are TRBV27 and TRBJ2-7; TRBD1 or TRBD2 may be the D gene (6 bases each). Per germline, CDR1 MNHEY and CDR2 SMNVEV (reference sequence). The CDR3 spans 16 residues. Trimming shortened V by 9 bases and J by 0 bases, and 21 bases separated the two germline ends. The CDR3 is CASGRSRGGSSYEQYF. The CDR3 nucleotides are TGTGCCAGTGGCAGGAGTCGAGGGGGGTCCTCCTACGAGCAGTACTTC.

CDR3 in amino acids: CASSLDPGSQETQYF. The CDR3 nucleotides are TGTGCCAGCAGCTTAGATCCGGGTTCTCAAGAGACCCAGTACTTC. J is TRBJ2-5 and V is TRBV7-8, with D hard to call. V was clipped by 1 base and J by 2 bases, with 11 bases between them. Germline values: CDR1 SGHVS, CDR2 FQNEAQ. The length of the CDR3 is 15 residues.

The chain recombines TRBV27 with TRBJ2-3; D not resolved. The CDR3 has 12 amino acids. Germline V CDR1 and CDR2: MNHEY, SMNVEV (reference sequence). Trimming stripped 4 bases from V and 5 bases from J, with 7 bases between. The CDR3 nucleotides read TGTGCCAGCAGTTGGATGGGAGATACGCAGTATTTT. It yields the protein CASSWMGDTQYF.

The rearrangement joins TRBV4-1 to TRBJ2-7, with 13 bases matching TRBD2. The CDR3 totals 15 residues. The V segment lost 3 bases and the J segment 3 bases; nucleotides outside the gene matches: 2. Germline V CDR1 and CDR2: MGHRA, YSYEKL. DNA of the CDR3: TGCGCCAGCAGCCACGGGACTAGCGGGGACTACGAGCAGTACTTC. It encodes CASSHGTSGDYEQYF.

V is TRBV13 and J is TRBJ2-7; 8 bases are a match to TRBD2. After removal of 3 bases from V and 2 bases from J, the junction contained 6 bases not matched to a gene. From germline, CDR1 is PRHDT and CDR2 FYEKMQ (reference sequence). CDR3 size: 15 residues. The CDR3 region has the DNA TGTGCCAGCAGCTTTTCGCGGGGGGATACCTACGAGCAGTACTTC. This codes for CASSFSRGDTYEQYF.

This clone was observed once. V is TRBV29-1 and J is TRBJ1-1; D unresolved. The CDR3 sequence is 12 residues long. V dropped 0 bases and J dropped 6 bases, with 8 bases sitting between them. Looked up from germline, CDR1 is SQVTM and CDR2 is ANQGSEA. The CDR3 nucleotides read TGCAGCGTTGAAGATCTCGGCCCTGAAGCTTTCTTT. Translation gives CSVEDLGPEAFF.

This clone has just a few counts. This chain uses TRBV9 with TRBJ2-2, with D perhaps TRBD1 (5 bases). Trimming took off 2 bases at V and 7 bases at J, with 12 bases between the two ends. The CDR3 extends over 14 amino acids. Germline lookup yields CDR1 SGDLS and CDR2 YYNGEE. The CDR3 reads CASSVRQSDGELFF. The CDR3 DNA sequence: TGTGCCAGCAGCGTGAGACAGTCGGACGGGGAGCTGTTTTTT.

The chain uses TRBV2 and TRBJ2-3; D is perhaps TRBD2 (7 bases). V was cut by 10 bases and J by 2 bases, with 13 bases left in between. The CDR3 extends over 13 amino acids. Germline-derived CDR1 and CDR2 are SNHLY and FYNNEI. The CDR3 spells CATGGTDTDTQYF. CDR3 bases: TGTGCCACGGGGGGCACAGACACAGATACGCAGTATTTT.

The chain combines TRBV9 with TRBJ2-7; D might be TRBD1 or TRBD2, each matching 6 bases. Germline lookup yields CDR1 SGDLS and CDR2 YYNGEE. The length of the CDR3 is 14 residues. Trimming stripped 3 bases from V and 0 bases from J, with 10 bases between. The CDR3, as DNA: TGTGCCAGCAGCGCTGGGGGGCTCTCCTACGAGCAGTACTTC. Encoded protein: CASSAGGLSYEQYF.

The CDR3 DNA is TGCGCCAGCAGCCATTCCATTGAAGCTAACTATGGCTACACCTTC. It encodes CASSHSIEANYGYTF. The chain has TRBV4-1 and TRBJ1-2; D gene uncertain. Trimming cost V 3 bases and J 0 bases, with 11 bases left between them. Germline assignment: CDR1 MGHRA and CDR2 YSYEKL. The length of the CDR3 is 15 residues.

This clone was seen a few times. This rearrangement joins TRBV15 to TRBJ1-5; D is perhaps TRBD1 (6 bases). This CDR3 comprises 19 residues. The germline V gene encodes CDR1 LNHNV and CDR2 YYDKDF (reference sequence). Trimming pared 3 bases from V and 0 bases from J, leaving 21 bases between. CDR3 DNA: TGTGCCACCAGCAGCAAACAGGGAGGGAGGGGTTATAGCAATCAGCCCCAGCATTTT. Its translation is CATSSKQGGRGYSNQPQHF. The complete variable domain, with remaining parts taken from reference TRBV15 and TRBJ1-5, reads DAMVIQNPRYQVTQFGKPVTLSCSQTLNHNVMYWYQQKSSQAPKLLFHYYDKDFNNEADTPDNFQSRRPNTSFCFLDIRSPGLGDTAMYLCATSSKQGGRGYSNQPQHFGDGTRLSIL.

As for this clone: The sample carries other DNA sequences with the same CDR3. The chain carries TRBV19 and TRBJ1-1; D uncertain. The length of the CDR3 is 12 residues. Per germline, CDR1 LNHDA and CDR2 SQIVND (reference sequence). V lost 3 bases and J 6 bases, leaving 8 bases between the germline ends. This CDR3 reads CASSIGGAEAFF. The CDR3 DNA is TGTGCCAGTAGTATTGGAGGCGCTGAAGCTTTCTTT.

This clone has only a few counts. The chain couples TRBV7-6 to TRBJ2-1, with D perhaps being TRBD1 or TRBD2 (6 bases each). Germline CDR1 reads SGHVS; CDR2 reads FNYEAQ. Trimming left V 5 bases short and J 6 bases short, with 14 bases between. The CDR3 is made up of 14 amino acids. The CDR3 DNA sequence: TGTGCCAGCAGCCTTGGGGGGCCACCCAATGAGCAGTTCTTC. Its translation: CASSLGGPPNEQFF.

The chain is built from TRBV28 and TRBJ1-5; D remains unclear. V gave up 0 bases and J gave up 0 bases, with 3 bases separating them. Germline V lookup: CDR1 MDHEN, CDR2 SYDVKM. This CDR3 contains 14 residues. In DNA form, the CDR3 reads TGTGCCAGCAGTTTATGGGATAGCAATCAGCCCCAGCATTTT. Its protein product is CASSLWDSNQPQHF.